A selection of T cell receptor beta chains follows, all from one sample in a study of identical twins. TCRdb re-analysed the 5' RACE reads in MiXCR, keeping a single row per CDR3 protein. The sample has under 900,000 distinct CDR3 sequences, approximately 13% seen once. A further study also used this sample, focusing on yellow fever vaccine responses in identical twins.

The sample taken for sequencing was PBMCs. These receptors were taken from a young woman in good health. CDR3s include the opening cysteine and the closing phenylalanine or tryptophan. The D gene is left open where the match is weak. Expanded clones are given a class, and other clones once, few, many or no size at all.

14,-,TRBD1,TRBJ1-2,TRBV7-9,TGTGCCAGCAGCCTAGGACAGGGGGCGGCTGGCTACACCTTC,CASSLGQGAAGYTF
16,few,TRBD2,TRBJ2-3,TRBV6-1,TGTGCCAGCAGTACCAAAGAGCGGGGGGCGACAGATACGCAGTATTTT,CASSTKERGATDTQYF
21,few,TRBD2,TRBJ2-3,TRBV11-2,TGTGCCAGCAGCCCATATTACCCCGGGACTAGCGGGAGCAGATTCACAGATACGCAGTATTTT,CASSPYYPGTSGSRFTDTQYF
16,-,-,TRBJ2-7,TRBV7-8,TGTGCCAGCAGCTTAATCATAACGAGTACATCCTACGAGCAGTACTTC,CASSLIITSTSYEQYF
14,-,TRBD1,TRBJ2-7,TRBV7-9,TGTGCCAGCAGTAACAGGGGGAGCTCCTACGAGCAGTACTTC,CASSNRGSSYEQYF
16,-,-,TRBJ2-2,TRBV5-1,TGCGCCAGCAGCTTGCGGGGGACATACGATCCCGGGGAGCTGTTTTTT,CASSLRGTYDPGELFF
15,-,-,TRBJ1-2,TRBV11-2,TGTGCCAGCAGCCCAACGGCCCCTACTAACTATGGCTACACCTTC,CASSPTAPTNYGYTF
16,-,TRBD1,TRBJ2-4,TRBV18,TGTGCCAGCTCACCACGGACAGGGGAGGCCAAAAACATTCAGTACTTC,CASSPRTGEAKNIQYF
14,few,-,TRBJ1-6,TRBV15,TGTGCCACCAGCAGGTCTCGGCGGGATTCACCCCTCCACTTT,CATSRSRRDSPLHF
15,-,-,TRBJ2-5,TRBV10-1,TGCGCCAGCAGTGAGTCGACAGATCATAAAGAGACCCAGTACTTC,CASSESTDHKETQYF
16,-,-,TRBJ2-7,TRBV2,TGTGCCAGCAGTGATGAGGGAGCCGGGCCATTAAGGGAGCAGTACTTC,CASSDEGAGPLREQYF
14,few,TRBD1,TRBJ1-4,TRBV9,TGTGCCAGCAGCGTGCGGGACAGTAATGAAAAACTGTTTTTT,CASSVRDSNEKLFF
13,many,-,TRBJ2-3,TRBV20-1,TGCAGTGCTACCAAGGGGGGCACAGATACGCAGTATTTT,CSATKGGTDTQYF
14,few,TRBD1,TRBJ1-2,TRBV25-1,TGTGCCAGCAGTGAACGGGAGGGGGCACGAGGCTACACCTTC,CASSEREGARGYTF
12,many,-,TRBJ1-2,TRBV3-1,TGTGCCAGCAGCCTCAACTATGGAGGCTACACCTTC,CASSLNYGGYTF
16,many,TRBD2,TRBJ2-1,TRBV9,TGTGCCAGCAGGCCCCGGCGGACTAGCGGGAACTATGAGCAGTTCTTC,CASRPRRTSGNYEQFF
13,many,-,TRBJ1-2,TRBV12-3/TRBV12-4,TGTGCCAGCAGCCTCTCCGGGACAAAGGGCTACACCTTC,CASSLSGTKGYTF
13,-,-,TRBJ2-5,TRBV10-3,TGTGCCATCACCGAGGGCAGGGAAGAGACCCAGTACTTC,CAITEGREETQYF
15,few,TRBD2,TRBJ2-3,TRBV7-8,TGTGCCAGCAGCTCCAGGGGACTAGGATCAGATACGCAGTATTTT,CASSSRGLGSDTQYF
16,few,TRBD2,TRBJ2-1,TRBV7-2,TGTGCCAGCAGCAATCGGCCGGGACTAGCGGGGAAGGAGAAGTTCTTC,CASSNRPGLAGKEKFF
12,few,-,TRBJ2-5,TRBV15,TGTGCCACCAGCAGAGATTGGGAGACCCAGTACTTC,CATSRDWETQYF
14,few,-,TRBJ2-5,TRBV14,TGTGCCAGCAGCCAAGTGTACGGAAAAGAGACCCAGTACTTC,CASSQVYGKETQYF
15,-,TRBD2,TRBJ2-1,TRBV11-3,TGTGCCAGCAGCAACGGACTAGCGGGAGTGAGTGAGCAGTTCTTC,CASSNGLAGVSEQFF
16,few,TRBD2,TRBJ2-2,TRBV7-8,TGTGCCAGCAGCTTAGCGTTACTAGCGGGACTCGGGGAGCTGTTTTTT,CASSLALLAGLGELFF
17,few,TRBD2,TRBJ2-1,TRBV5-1,TGCGCCAGCAGCTTGGCTAGCGGGGGGTTTTCGTACAATGAGCAGTTCTTC,CASSLASGGFSYNEQFF
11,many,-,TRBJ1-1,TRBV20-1,TGCAGTGCGAACAGGGACACTGAAGCTTTCTTT,CSANRDTEAFF
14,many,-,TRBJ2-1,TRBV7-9,TGTGCCAGCAGCGCCAGGAGCAATTACAATGAGCAGTTCTTC,CASSARSNYNEQFF
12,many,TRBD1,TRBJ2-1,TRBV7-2,TGTGCCAGCAGCTTTTCAGGGGGTGAGCAGTTCTTC,CASSFSGGEQFF
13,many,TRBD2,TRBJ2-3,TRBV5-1,TGCGCCAGCCGGAGCGGGAGTACAGATACGCAGTATTTT,CASRSGSTDTQYF
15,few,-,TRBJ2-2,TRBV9,TGTGCCAGCAGCGCCACGGGGGGCGGTACCGGGGAGCTGTTTTTT,CASSATGGGTGELFF
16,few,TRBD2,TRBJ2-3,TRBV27,TGTGCCAGCAGTTCTCGTTCTAGCGGGAGCTTCAATACGCAGTATTTT,CASSSRSSGSFNTQYF
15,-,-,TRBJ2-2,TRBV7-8,TGTGCCAGCAGCCATAACAGGGTGGGGACCGGGGAGCTGTTTTTT,CASSHNRVGTGELFF
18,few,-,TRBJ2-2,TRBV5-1,TGCGCCAGCAGCCCCGGGACTCTAGACCCTTCGAACACCGGGGAGCTGTTTTTT,CASSPGTLDPSNTGELFF
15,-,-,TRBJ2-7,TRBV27,TGTGCCAGCAGCCGGAGAGGGGGTAGCTCCTACGAGCAGTACTTC,CASSRRGGSSYEQYF
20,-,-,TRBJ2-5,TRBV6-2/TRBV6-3,TGTGCCAGCAGTTACTCGATGGTGGACCCCCCACGGGGTTACCAAGAGACCCAGTACTTC,CASSYSMVDPPRGYQETQYF
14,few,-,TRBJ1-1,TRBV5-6,TGTGCCAGCAGCCCCGTCAGCAAGAACACTGAAGCTTTCTTT,CASSPVSKNTEAFF
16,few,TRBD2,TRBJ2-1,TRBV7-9,TGTGCCAGCAGCTTCCTAAGCGGGAGTGTCTACAATGAGCAGTTCTTC,CASSFLSGSVYNEQFF
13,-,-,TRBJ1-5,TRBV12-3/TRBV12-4,TGTGCCAGCAGTTTAACGGACAGACAGCCCCAGCATTTT,CASSLTDRQPQHF